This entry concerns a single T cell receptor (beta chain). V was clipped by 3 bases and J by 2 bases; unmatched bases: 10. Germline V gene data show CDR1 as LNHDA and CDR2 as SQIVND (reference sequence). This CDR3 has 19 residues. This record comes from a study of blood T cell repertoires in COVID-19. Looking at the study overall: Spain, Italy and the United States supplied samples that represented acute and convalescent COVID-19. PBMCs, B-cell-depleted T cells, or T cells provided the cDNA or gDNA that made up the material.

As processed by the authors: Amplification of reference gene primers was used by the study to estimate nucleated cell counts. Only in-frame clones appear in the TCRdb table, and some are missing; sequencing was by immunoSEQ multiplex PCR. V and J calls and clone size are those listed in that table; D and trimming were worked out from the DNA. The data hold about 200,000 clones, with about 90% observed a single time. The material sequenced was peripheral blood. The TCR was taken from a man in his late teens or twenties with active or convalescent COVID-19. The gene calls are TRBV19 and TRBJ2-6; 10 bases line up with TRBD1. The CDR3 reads CASSIGRDRGPPGANVLTF. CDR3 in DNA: TGTGCCAGTAGTATTGGGCGGGACAGGGGCCCTCCTGGGGCCAACGTCCTGACTTTC. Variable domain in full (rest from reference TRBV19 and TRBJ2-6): DGGITQSPKYLFRKEGQNVTLSCEQNLNHDAMYWYRQDPGQGLRLIYYSQIVNDFQKGDIAEGYSVSREKKESFPLTVTSAQKNPTAFYLCASSIGRDRGPPGANVLTFGAGSRLTVL.